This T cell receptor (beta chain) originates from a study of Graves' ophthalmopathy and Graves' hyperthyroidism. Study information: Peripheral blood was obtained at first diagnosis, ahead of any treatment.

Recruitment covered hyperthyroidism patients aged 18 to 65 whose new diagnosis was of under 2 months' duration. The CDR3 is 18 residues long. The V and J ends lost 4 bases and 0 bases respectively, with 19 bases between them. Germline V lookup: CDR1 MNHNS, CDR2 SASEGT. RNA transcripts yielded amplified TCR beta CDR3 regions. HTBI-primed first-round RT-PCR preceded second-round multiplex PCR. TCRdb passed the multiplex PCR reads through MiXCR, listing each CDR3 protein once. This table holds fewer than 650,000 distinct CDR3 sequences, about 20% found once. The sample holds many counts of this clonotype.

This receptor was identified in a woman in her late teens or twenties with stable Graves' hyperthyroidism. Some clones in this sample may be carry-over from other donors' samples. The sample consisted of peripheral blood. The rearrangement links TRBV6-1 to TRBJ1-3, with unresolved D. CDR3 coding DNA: TGTGCCAGCAGTGCGGGGAGTTTTTGGGCGATCTCTGGAAACACCATATATTTT. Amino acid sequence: CASSAGSFWAISGNTIYF.